This T cell receptor beta chain was captured in a study of T-cell reconstitution after alpha-beta-depleted transplantation in children. Findings and limits, study-wide: Newly generated T cells supplied most T-cell counts and diversity one year post-transplant.

The V gene's germline CDR1 is SGHRS and CDR2 YFSETQ. This CDR3 has 13 residues. The V end lost 0 bases, the J end lost 2 bases, and 6 bases lay between the germline ends. At least ten counts were recorded for this clonotype. What it recognizes is unknown. Unique molecular identifiers were used in preparing the TCRbeta library. TCRdb called the PCR reads again in MiXCR, with one record for every CDR3 protein. The table includes roughly 790,000 distinct CDR3 sequences, approximately 15% detected once. The clonotype originates from a male patient aged 10-17 years who had a stem cell transplant for acute lymphoblastic leukemia, so the T cells may come from the graft donor. The sequencing here drew on PBMCs, mostly from graft donor cells, taken 360 days after TCRalphabeta/CD19-depleted stem cell transplant. The chain combines TRBV5-1 with TRBJ2-7; no clear D gene. The CDR3 reads CASSLEPTYEQYF. The CDR3 bases are TGCGCCAGCAGCTTGGAACCTACCTACGAGCAGTACTTC.